Listed below are T cell receptor beta chains from one sample, sequenced in a study of T cells in Graves' hyperthyroidism and ophthalmopathy. TCRdb called the multiplex PCR reads again in MiXCR, with one record for every CDR3 protein. The sample includes about half a million distinct CDR3 sequences, around a quarter of them seen just once. The sample consisted of blood. The receptor source for this set is a woman aged 30 to 39 with Graves' ophthalmopathy. The CDR3 runs from the conserved cysteine through the conserved F or W. Each record gives: J gene, V gene, D gene, clone size, CDR3 DNA, CDR3 protein. The D gene is left open where the match is weak. The listing skips clone size in some rows; elsewhere it reads once, few, many or a size class.

j_gene: TRBJ1-1; v_gene: TRBV19; d_gene: NA; abundance: many; CDR3nt: TGTGTCAGTACCCCAACGGGCAGTTCGAACACTGAAGCTTTCTTT; CDR3aa: CVSTPTGSSNTEAFF
j_gene: TRBJ2-5; v_gene: TRBV10-3; d_gene: NA; abundance: many; CDR3nt: TGTGCCATCAGTGAAACTGGGGACGAAGAGACCCAGTACTTC; CDR3aa: CAISETGDEETQYF
j_gene: TRBJ2-5; v_gene: TRBV2; d_gene: TRBD2; abundance: many; CDR3nt: TGTGCCAGCAGTACCGAGAGCGGGGGGGCCTCTGAGACCCAGTACTTC; CDR3aa: CASSTESGGASETQYF
j_gene: TRBJ2-2; v_gene: TRBV28; d_gene: NA; abundance: NA; CDR3nt: TGTGCCAGCAGTCAAGGGTACACCGGGGAGCTGTTTTTT; CDR3aa: CASSQGYTGELFF
j_gene: TRBJ2-5; v_gene: TRBV27; d_gene: TRBD1; abundance: NA; CDR3nt: TGTGCCAGCAGTTTGACCGGGACAGTCCTAGGGGAGACCCAGTACTTC; CDR3aa: CASSLTGTVLGETQYF
j_gene: TRBJ1-2; v_gene: TRBV6-5; d_gene: NA; abundance: few; CDR3nt: TGTGCCAGCAGTTACCGCGGCGGGTTTGCTAACTATGGCTACACCTTC; CDR3aa: CASSYRGGFANYGYTF
j_gene: TRBJ1-2; v_gene: TRBV4-1; d_gene: NA; abundance: once; CDR3nt: TGCGCCAGCAGCCAGGTGACGGGGGCGAACTATGGCTACACCTTC; CDR3aa: CASSQVTGANYGYTF
j_gene: TRBJ2-7; v_gene: TRBV6-1; d_gene: TRBD2; abundance: NA; CDR3nt: TGTGCCAGCAGTCTGACTAGCGCGTACGAGCAGTACTTC; CDR3aa: CASSLTSAYEQYF
j_gene: TRBJ2-1; v_gene: TRBV20-1; d_gene: NA; abundance: once; CDR3nt: TGCAGTGCTAGAGGGGGCAAGAATGAGCAGTTCTTC; CDR3aa: CSARGGKNEQFF
j_gene: TRBJ2-7; v_gene: TRBV5-1; d_gene: NA; abundance: many; CDR3nt: TGCGCCAGCAGCTTCTCTAGCGTTTGGGACAGCCGAGCCTACGAGCAGTACTTC; CDR3aa: CASSFSSVWDSRAYEQYF
j_gene: TRBJ1-5; v_gene: TRBV12-3/TRBV12-4; d_gene: NA; abundance: many; CDR3nt: TGTGCCAGCAGTTTAGGGAACAGGAGGATCAATCAGCCCCAGCATTTT; CDR3aa: CASSLGNRRINQPQHF
j_gene: TRBJ1-5; v_gene: TRBV12-3/TRBV12-4; d_gene: NA; abundance: NA; CDR3nt: TGTGCCAGCACTCAACAGGTTACTCAGCCCCAGCATTTT; CDR3aa: CASTQQVTQPQHF
j_gene: TRBJ2-7; v_gene: TRBV28; d_gene: TRBD2; abundance: NA; CDR3nt: TGTGCCAGCAGTTTATCGGCTAGCGGGGGCCCCTACGAGCAGTACTTC; CDR3aa: CASSLSASGGPYEQYF
j_gene: TRBJ2-7; v_gene: TRBV9; d_gene: NA; abundance: few; CDR3nt: TGTGCCAGCAGCGTAGGTGTTGGGCGGGAGCAGTACTTC; CDR3aa: CASSVGVGREQYF
j_gene: TRBJ2-2; v_gene: TRBV6-2/TRBV6-3; d_gene: NA; abundance: NA; CDR3nt: TGTGCCAGCAGTAGGACTATCACCGGGGAGCTGTTTTTT; CDR3aa: CASSRTITGELFF
j_gene: TRBJ2-7; v_gene: TRBV6-5; d_gene: NA; abundance: NA; CDR3nt: TGTGCCAGCAGCGACTCTTGGGGATCCTACGAGCAGTACTTC; CDR3aa: CASSDSWGSYEQYF
j_gene: TRBJ2-5; v_gene: TRBV28; d_gene: NA; abundance: many; CDR3nt: TGTGCCAGCAGTTCTCTCATGTTCCAGATGAGATCAGAAGAGACCCAGTACTTC; CDR3aa: CASSSLMFQMRSEETQYF
j_gene: TRBJ1-2; v_gene: TRBV29-1; d_gene: NA; abundance: NA; CDR3nt: TGCAGCGTTGTAGGGGGGAACTATGGCTACACCTTC; CDR3aa: CSVVGGNYGYTF
j_gene: TRBJ2-1; v_gene: TRBV7-9; d_gene: TRBD2; abundance: NA; CDR3nt: TGTGCCAGCAGCCAAGCGGGGGCCTTAAATGAGCAGTTCTTC; CDR3aa: CASSQAGALNEQFF